This T cell receptor (beta chain) was sequenced in a study of T-cell reconstitution after alpha-beta-depleted transplantation in children. Study-wide findings and caveats: Reportedly, alpha-beta T cells present about two months post-transplant originated from several hundred expanded clones of graft origin.

Library preparation (for TCRbeta) was performed with unique molecular identifiers. A single record per CDR3 protein comes from TCRdb applying MiXCR to the PCR reads. The table has hundreds of thousands of distinct CDR3 sequences, approximately 14% seen once. This clonotype was seen many times. Its antigen remains unknown. Trimming stripped 1 base from V and 10 bases from J, with 14 bases between. The CDR3 loop spans 14 amino acids. From germline, CDR1 is SEHNR and CDR2 FQNEAQ (reference sequence). V usage is TRBV7-9 and J usage is TRBJ2-1, with D tentatively TRBD2 (6 bases). The sequenced sample was PBMCs, obtained before TCRalphabeta/CD19-depleted stem cell transplant. The clonotype originates from a girl aged 2-10 years with congenital amegakaryocytic thrombocytopenia, due to receive a stem cell transplant. This chain's CDR3 is CASSLVLALNEQFF. The CDR3 region has the DNA TGTGCCAGCAGCTTAGTACTAGCATTGAACGAGCAGTTCTTC.